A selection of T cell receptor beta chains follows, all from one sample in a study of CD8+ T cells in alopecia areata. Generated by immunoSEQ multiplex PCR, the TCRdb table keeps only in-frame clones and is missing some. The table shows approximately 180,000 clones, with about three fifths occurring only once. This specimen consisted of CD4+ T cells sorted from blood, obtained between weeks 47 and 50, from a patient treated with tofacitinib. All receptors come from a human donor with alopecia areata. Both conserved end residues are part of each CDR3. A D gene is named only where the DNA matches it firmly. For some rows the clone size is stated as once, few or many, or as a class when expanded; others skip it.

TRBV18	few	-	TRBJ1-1	CASSQSGGNTEAFF	TGTGCCAGCTCACAAAGCGGGGGTAACACTGAAGCTTTCTTT
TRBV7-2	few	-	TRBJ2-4	CASSLQADGRNIQYF	TGTGCCAGCAGCTTACAGGCCGACGGCAGAAACATTCAGTACTTC
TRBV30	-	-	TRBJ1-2	CARRAGIGYTF	TGTGCCCGACGCGCAGGGATCGGCTACACCTTC
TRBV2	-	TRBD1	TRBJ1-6	CASTTGGNYNSPLHF	TGTGCCAGCACCACAGGGGGGAACTATAATTCACCCCTCCACTTT
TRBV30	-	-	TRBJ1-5	CAWSINRDSQPQHF	TGTGCCTGGAGTATAAACAGAGATTCTCAGCCCCAGCATTTT
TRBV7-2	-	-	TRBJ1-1	CASSDFGGRAEAFF	TGTGCCAGCAGCGATTTCGGAGGGCGGGCTGAAGCTTTCTTT
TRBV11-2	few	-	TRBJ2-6	CASSQELANVLTF	TGTGCCAGCAGTCAGGAGTTAGCCAACGTCCTGACTTTC
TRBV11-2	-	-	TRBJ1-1	CASSLGVNTEAFF	TGTGCCAGCAGCTTGGGGGTGAACACTGAAGCTTTCTTT
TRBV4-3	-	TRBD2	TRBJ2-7	CASSQGRGSYEQYF	TGCGCCAGCAGCCAAGGGCGGGGGTCCTACGAGCAGTACTTC
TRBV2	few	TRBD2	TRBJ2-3	CASAGGQADTQYF	TGTGCCAGCGCGGGGGGGCAAGCAGATACGCAGTATTTT